This TCR beta chain was sequenced for a study of CD8 T cells in Susac syndrome (dated by TCRdb to the late 2010s). Some background on the complete study: Of the Susac syndrome patients who were sequenced, eight were in clinical remission while five or six had clinically active disease. At blood withdrawal, Susac syndrome patients were therapy-naive, treated with corticosteroids (with IVIg additionally given to some), or treated with IVIg alone. Repertoire sequencing was used to test whether CD8+ T cell activation and differentiation in Susac syndrome was antigen driven. CD8+ T cell repertoire clonality was compared between over 9 healthy donors, approximately 14 Susac syndrome patients and 15 multiple sclerosis patients. Study-wide findings and limitations: Clonal expansion was observed in Susac syndrome CD8+ repertoires, with the highest expansion in CD8+ TEMRA cells and greater expansion in clinically active than in remitting patients. Looking at Susac-specific public clones, the researchers identified 15 to 20 in the total CD8+ repertoire and roughly 5 in the CD8+ TEMRA repertoire. The study acknowledged that relatively few individuals were included in the TCR sequencing and HLA analysis.

RNA was extracted using the RNeasy kit, and about 0.45 to 1 ug of the RNA was reverse transcribed with random hexamers. The immunoSEQ multiplex PCR assay, which covers 54 Vbeta and 13 Jbeta segments, was used to amplify TCR beta CDR3 regions. PCR amplification bias was corrected using a synthetic template baseline for primer optimization and computational correction. Under the source paper's analysis protocol: Reads were assigned to V, D and J genes according to IMGT and analyzed in immunoSEQ Analyzer, with only productive sequences retained. Clonality was computed as one minus Shannon entropy normalized by log2 of the number of productive unique sequences. For each patient and control, public and private clones were evaluated within the 100 most prevalent clones. Clones were defined as Susac-specific when absent from the healthy and MS cohorts, from about a thousand published viral clones and from other ImmuneACCESS disease sequences. TCRdb cleaned the public reads at Q25 with fastp, built clones with MiXCR and kept in-frame beta chains. Duplicate CDR3 protein sequences are folded into a single record with the most common DNA and genes. TCRdb's processing, not the authors' own work, is the source of the V and J calls. Here the sample has approximately 80,000 distinct CDR3 sequences; roughly 94% occur a single time. The leading ten clones occupy about 0.5% of the sample.

Peripheral blood CD8+ and CD4+ T cells from healthy donors, Susac syndrome patients and multiple sclerosis patients were profiled using high-throughput TCR beta sequencing. The Susac syndrome patients fulfilled recently defined diagnostic criteria for definite or probable disease. Bulk CD8+ and CD4+ T cells were purified by magnetic negative isolation, while CD8+ TEMRA cells were enriched using FACS. Blood was collected in EDTA tubes and processed within 24 hours, with PBMCs isolated through density gradient centrifugation. PBMCs intended for TCR sequencing were frozen in liquid nitrogen and were later thawed in a 37 degrees C water bath. The sorted or isolated CD4+, CD8+ and CD8+ TEMRA cells reached a purity of at least 90%. A word on this clonotype: Its specific antigen is unknown. No base quality information exists; no much larger clone differs at one position.

The germline V gene encodes CDR1 DFQATT and CDR2 SNEGSKA (reference sequence). V is shortened by 1 base, J by 4 bases, and the region joining them spans 13 bases. The CDR3 numbers 14 residues from cysteine through phenylalanine. The entry retains the CDR3 DNA only, 42 bases that are in frame from base 1. The sequence was obtained from a human donor with Susac syndrome. The specimen was CD8+ T cells from PBMCs. The chain couples TRBV20-1 to TRBJ2-5; there is no confident call for the D gene. The sequence in DNA is TGCAGTGCTAGAGTTTTGGCCCCAAGAGAGACCCAGTACTTC. It is translated as CSARVLAPRETQYF.